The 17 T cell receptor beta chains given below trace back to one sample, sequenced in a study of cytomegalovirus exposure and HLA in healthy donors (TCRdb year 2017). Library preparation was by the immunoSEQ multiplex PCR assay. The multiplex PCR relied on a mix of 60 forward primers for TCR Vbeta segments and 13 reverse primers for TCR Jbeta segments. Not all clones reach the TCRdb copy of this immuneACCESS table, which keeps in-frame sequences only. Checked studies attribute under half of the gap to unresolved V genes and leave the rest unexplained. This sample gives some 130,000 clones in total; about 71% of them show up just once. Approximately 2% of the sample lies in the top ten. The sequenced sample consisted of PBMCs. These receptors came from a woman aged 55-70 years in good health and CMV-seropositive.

CDR3 nucleotides: TGTGCCAGTAGTATTGGGGCAGGGGGCCAGCCCCAGCATTTT. Translated: CASSIGAGGQPQHF. The chain is built from TRBV19 and TRBJ1-5, with 8 bases matching TRBD1. The CDR3 runs 14 residues. V lost 3 bases to trimming and J lost 7 bases; unmatched junction nucleotides: 5. The germline CDR1 and CDR2 sequences are LNHDA and SQIVND (reference sequence).

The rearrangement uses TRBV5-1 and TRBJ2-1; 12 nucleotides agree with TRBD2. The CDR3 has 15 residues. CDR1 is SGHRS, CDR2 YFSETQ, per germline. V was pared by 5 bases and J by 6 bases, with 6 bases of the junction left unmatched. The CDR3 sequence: CASRLETSGSNEQFF. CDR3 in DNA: TGCGCCAGCAGGCTTGAGACTAGCGGGAGCAATGAGCAGTTCTTC.

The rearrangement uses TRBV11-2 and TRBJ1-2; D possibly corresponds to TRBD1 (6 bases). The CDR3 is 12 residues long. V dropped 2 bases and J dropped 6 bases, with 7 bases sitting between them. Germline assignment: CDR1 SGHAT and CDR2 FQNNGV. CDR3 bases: TGTGCCAGCAGCTTATCAGGGGATGGCTACACCTTC. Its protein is CASSLSGDGYTF.

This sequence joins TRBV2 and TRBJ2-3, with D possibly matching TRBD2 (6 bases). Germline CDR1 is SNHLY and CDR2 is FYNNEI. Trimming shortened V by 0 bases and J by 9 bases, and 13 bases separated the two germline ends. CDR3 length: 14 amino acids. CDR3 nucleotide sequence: TGTGCCAGCAGTGAAGCAGTGGACTACTCAACGCAGTATTTT. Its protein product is CASSEAVDYSTQYF.

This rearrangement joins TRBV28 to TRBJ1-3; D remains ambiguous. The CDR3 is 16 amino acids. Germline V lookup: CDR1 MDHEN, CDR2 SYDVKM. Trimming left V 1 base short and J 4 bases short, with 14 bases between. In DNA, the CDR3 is TGTGCCAGCAGTTTATTATACGGATCCGGGGGAAACACCATATATTTT. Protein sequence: CASSLLYGSGGNTIYF. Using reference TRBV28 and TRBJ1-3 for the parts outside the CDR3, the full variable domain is DVKVTQSSRYLVKRTGEKVFLECVQDMDHENMFWYRQDPGLGLRLIYFSYDVKMKEKGDIPEGYSVSREKKERFSLILESASTNQTSMYLCASSLLYGSGGNTIYFGEGSWLTVV.

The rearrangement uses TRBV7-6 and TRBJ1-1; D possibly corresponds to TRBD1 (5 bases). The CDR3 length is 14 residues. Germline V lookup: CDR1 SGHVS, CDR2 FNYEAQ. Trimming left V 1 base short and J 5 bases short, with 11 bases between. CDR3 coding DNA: TGTGCCAGCAGCTTAGGGGGCGTAGGTACTGAAGCTTTCTTT. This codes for CASSLGGVGTEAFF.

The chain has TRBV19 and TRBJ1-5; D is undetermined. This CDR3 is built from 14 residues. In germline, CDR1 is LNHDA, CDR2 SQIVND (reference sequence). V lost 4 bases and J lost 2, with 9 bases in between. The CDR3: CASSNRGGNQPQHF. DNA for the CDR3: TGTGCCAGTAGTAATCGGGGTGGCAATCAGCCCCAGCATTTT.

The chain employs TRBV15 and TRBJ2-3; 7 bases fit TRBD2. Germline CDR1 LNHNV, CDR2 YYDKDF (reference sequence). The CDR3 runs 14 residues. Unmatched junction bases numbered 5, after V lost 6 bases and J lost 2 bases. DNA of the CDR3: TGTGCCACCAGGGCGGGACTACTCACAGATACGCAGTATTTT. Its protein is CATRAGLLTDTQYF.

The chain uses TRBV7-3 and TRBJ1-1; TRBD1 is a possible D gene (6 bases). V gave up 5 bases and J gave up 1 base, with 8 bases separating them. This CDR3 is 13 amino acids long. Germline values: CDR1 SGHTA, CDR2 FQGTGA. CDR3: CASSVDRNTEAFF. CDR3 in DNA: TGTGCCAGCAGCGTGGACAGGAACACTGAAGCTTTCTTT. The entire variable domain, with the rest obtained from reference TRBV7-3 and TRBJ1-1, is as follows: GAGVSQTPSNKVTEKGKYVELRCDPISGHTALYWYRQSLGQGPEFLIYFQGTGAADDSGLPNDRFFAVRPEGSVSTLKIQRTERGDSAVYLCASSVDRNTEAFFGQGTRLTVV.

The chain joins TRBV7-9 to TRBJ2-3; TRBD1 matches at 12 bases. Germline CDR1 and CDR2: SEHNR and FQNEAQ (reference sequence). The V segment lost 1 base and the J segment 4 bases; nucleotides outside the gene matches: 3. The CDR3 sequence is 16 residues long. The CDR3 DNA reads TGTGCCAGCAGCTTAGGGGACAGGGGGCAAGCAGATACGCAGTATTTT. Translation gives CASSLGDRGQADTQYF.

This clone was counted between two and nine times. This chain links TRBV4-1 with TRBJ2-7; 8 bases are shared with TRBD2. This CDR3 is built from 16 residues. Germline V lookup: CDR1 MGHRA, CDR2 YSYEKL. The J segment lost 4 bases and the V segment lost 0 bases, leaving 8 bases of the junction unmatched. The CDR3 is CASSQEASGPPYEQYF. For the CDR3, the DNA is TGCGCCAGCAGCCAAGAGGCTAGCGGGCCCCCTTACGAGCAGTACTTC.

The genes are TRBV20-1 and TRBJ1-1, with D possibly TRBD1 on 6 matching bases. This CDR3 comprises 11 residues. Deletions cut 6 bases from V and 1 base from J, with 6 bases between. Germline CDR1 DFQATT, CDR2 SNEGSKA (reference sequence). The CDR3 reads CSADRNTEAFF. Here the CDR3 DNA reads TGCAGTGCGGACAGGAACACTGAAGCTTTCTTT.

CDR3: CASSQVVGARGVEAFF. CDR3 sequence (DNA): TGCGCCAGCAGCCAAGTGGTAGGAGCTCGGGGGGTCGAAGCTTTCTTT. The rearrangement joins TRBV4-1 to TRBJ1-1; a weak D match, TRBD1 (5 bases). Trimming removed 1 base from V and 8 bases from J, with 20 bases in between. The CDR3 contains 16 residues. Germline V CDR1 and CDR2: MGHRA, YSYEKL.

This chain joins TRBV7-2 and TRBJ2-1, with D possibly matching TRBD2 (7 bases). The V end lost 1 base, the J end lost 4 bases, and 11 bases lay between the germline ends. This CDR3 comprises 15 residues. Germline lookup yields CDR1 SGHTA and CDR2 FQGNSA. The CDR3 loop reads CASSLGGGGYNEQFF. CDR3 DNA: TGTGCCAGCAGCTTAGGGGGAGGGGGGTACAATGAGCAGTTCTTC.

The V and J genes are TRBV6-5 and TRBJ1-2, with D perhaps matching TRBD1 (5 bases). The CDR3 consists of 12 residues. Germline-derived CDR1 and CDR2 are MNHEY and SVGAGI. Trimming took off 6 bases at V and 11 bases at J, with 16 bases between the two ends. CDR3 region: CASRTTLGLYTF. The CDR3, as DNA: TGTGCCAGCAGGACGACATTGGGGCTTTACACCTTC.

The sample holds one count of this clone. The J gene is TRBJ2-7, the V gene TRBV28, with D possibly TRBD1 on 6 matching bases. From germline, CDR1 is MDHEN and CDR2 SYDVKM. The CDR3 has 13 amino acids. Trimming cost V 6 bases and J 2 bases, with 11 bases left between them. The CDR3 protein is CASSNRVPYEQYF. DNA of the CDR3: TGTGCCAGCAGCAACAGGGTCCCCTACGAGCAGTACTTC.

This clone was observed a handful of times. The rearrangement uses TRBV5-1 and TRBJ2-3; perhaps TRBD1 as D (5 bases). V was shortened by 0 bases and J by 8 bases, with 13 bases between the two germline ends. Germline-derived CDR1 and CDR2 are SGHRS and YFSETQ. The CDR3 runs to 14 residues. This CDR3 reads CASSLGTIAATQYF. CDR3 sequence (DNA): TGCGCCAGCAGCTTGGGGACAATTGCTGCTACGCAGTATTTT.